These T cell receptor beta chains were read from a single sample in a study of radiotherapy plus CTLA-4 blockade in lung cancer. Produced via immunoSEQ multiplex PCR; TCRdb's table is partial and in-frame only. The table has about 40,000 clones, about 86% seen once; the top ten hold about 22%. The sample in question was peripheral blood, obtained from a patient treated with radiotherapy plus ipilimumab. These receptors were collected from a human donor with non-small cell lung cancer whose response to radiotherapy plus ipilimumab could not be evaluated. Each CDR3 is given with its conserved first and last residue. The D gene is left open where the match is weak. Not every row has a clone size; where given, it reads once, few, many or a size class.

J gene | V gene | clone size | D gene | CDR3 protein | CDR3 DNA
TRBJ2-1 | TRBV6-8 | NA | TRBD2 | CASSYKGREEKNEQFF | TGTGCCAGCAGTTACAAAGGACGGGAGGAAAAGAATGAGCAGTTCTTC
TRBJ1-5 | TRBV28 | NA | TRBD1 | CASSHGDRAGQPQHF | TGTGCCAGCAGTCACGGGGACAGGGCAGGACAGCCCCAGCATTTT
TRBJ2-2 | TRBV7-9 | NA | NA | CASSLAGEGTGELFF | TGTGCCAGCAGCTTAGCTGGCGAGGGCACCGGGGAGCTGTTTTTT
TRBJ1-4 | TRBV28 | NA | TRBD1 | CASTSGQGLTTNEKLFF | TGTGCCAGCACCTCGGGACAGGGGCTTACAACTAATGAAAAACTGTTTTTT
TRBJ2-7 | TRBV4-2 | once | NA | CASSPTSFPRFRASYEQYF | TGTGCCAGCAGCCCAACTAGCTTTCCCCGGTTCAGGGCGTCGTACGAGCAGTACTTC
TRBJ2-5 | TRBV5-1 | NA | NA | CASSLAGIQETQYF | TGCGCCAGCAGCTTGGCAGGAATCCAAGAGACCCAGTACTTC
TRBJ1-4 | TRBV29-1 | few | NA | CSYRTPNEKLFF | TGCAGCTACAGAACCCCAAATGAAAAACTGTTTTTT
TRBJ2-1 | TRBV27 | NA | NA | CASSFRGSSYNEQFF | TGTGCCAGCAGTTTCAGGGGAAGCTCCTACAATGAGCAGTTCTTC
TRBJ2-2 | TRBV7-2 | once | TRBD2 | CASSFATSGTGELFF | TGTGCCAGCAGCTTCGCGACTAGCGGCACCGGGGAGCTGTTTTTT
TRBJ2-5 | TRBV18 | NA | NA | CASSPPARRETQYF | TGTGCCAGCTCACCACCGGCTCGCCGAGAGACCCAGTACTTC
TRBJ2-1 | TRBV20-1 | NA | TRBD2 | CSVRREGEFF | TGCAGTGTCCGGCGGGAGGGGGAGTTCTTC
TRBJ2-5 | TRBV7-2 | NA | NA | CASSLNRGQETQYF | TGTGCCAGCAGCTTAAATCGCGGGCAAGAGACCCAGTACTTC
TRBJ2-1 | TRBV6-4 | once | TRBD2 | CASSDSGTSGRLYNEQFF | TGTGCCAGCAGTGACTCTGGTACTAGCGGGAGATTGTACAATGAGCAGTTCTTC
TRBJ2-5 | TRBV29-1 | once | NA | CSVRPRGGETQYF | TGCAGCGTTAGACCCAGGGGAGGGGAGACCCAGTACTTC
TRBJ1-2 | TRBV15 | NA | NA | CATSREGKNYGYTF | TGTGCCACCAGCAGAGAGGGCAAAAACTATGGCTACACCTTC
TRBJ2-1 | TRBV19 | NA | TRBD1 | CASSIVTGGLNEQFF | TGTGCCAGTAGTATAGTTACAGGGGGCTTGAATGAGCAGTTCTTC
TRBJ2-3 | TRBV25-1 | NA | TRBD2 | CASSGGLAGGRSEGSVF | TGTGCCAGCAGTGGGGGACTAGCGGGGGGGCGTAGCGAGGGGTCGGTTTTT
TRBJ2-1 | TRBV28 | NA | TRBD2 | CASRSLAGPYNEQFF | TGTGCCAGCAGGTCACTAGCGGGACCCTACAATGAGCAGTTCTTC
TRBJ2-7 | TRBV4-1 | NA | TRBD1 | CASSQVPGQPSYEQYF | TGCGCCAGCAGCCAAGTTCCGGGACAGCCATCCTACGAGCAGTACTTC
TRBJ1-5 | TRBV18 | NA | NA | CASSPLGYLLDSNQPQHF | TGTGCCAGCTCACCACTTGGTTATCTCCTAGATAGCAATCAGCCCCAGCATTTT
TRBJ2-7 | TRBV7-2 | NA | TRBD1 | CASSDHEKRTGGAYEQYF | TGTGCCAGCAGCGATCACGAAAAAAGGACAGGGGGTGCCTACGAGCAGTACTTC
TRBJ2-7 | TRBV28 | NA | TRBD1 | CASGRGSREQYF | TGTGCCAGCGGCAGGGGGTCGCGGGAGCAGTACTTC
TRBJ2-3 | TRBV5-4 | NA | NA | CASSYQGDTQYF | TGTGCCAGCAGCTACCAGGGGGATACGCAGTATTTT
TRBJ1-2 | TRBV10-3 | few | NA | CAISGVFGYTF | TGTGCCATCAGCGGGGTCTTTGGCTACACCTTC
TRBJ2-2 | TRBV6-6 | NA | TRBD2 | CASSQRGGGTGELFF | TGTGCCAGCAGCCAACGAGGCGGGGGCACCGGGGAGCTGTTTTTT
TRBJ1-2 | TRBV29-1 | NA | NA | CSVEDWDNRYTF | TGCAGCGTTGAAGATTGGGACAACCGCTACACCTTC
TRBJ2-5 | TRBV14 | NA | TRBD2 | CASSQDRAGGQETQYF | TGTGCCAGCAGCCAAGATAGAGCGGGGGGACAAGAGACCCAGTACTTC
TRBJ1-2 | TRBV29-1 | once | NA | CSVEHGGRGGYTF | TGCAGCGTTGAACACGGGGGTAGGGGTGGCTACACCTTC
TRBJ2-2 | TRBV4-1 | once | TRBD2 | CASSQAPGRVAGELFF | TGCGCCAGCAGCCAAGCCCCAGGGAGGGTCGCCGGGGAGCTGTTTTTT
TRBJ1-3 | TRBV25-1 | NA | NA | CASSDHREPSGNTIYF | TGTGCCAGCAGTGACCACAGGGAGCCCTCTGGAAACACCATATATTTT
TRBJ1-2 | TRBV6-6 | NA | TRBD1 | CAANTANRGLVGYTF | TGTGCCGCAAATACCGCAAACAGGGGGTTGGTTGGCTACACCTTC
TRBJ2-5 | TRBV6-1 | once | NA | CASSEAPGAGAGETQYF | TGTGCCAGCAGTGAAGCCCCGGGGGCGGGAGCGGGAGAGACCCAGTACTTC
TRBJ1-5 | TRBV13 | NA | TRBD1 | CASSLNRGNQPQHF | TGTGCCAGCAGTTTAAACAGGGGTAATCAGCCCCAGCATTTT
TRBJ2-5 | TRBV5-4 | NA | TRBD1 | CASRSQGVQETQYF | TGTGCCAGCAGATCCCAGGGGGTCCAAGAGACCCAGTACTTC
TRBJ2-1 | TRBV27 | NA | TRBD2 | CASTQGGLYNEQFF | TGTGCCAGCACCCAGGGAGGGTTGTACAATGAGCAGTTCTTC
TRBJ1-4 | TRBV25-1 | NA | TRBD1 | CASQGGLGEKLFF | TGTGCCAGCCAAGGGGGCCTCGGGGAAAAACTGTTTTTT
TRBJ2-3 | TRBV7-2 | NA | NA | CASSSRLGTDTQYF | TGTGCCAGCAGCTCCCGACTAGGAACAGATACGCAGTATTTT
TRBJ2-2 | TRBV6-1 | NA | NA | CASSGGGANTGELFF | TGTGCCAGCAGTGGCGGGGGCGCGAACACCGGGGAGCTGTTTTTT
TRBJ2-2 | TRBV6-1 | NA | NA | CASSEMVQTNTGELFF | TGTGCCAGCAGTGAAATGGTACAGACGAACACCGGGGAGCTGTTTTTT
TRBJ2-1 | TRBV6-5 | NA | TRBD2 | CASIPGLARYNEQFF | TGTGCCAGCATCCCGGGACTAGCTAGGTACAATGAGCAGTTCTTC
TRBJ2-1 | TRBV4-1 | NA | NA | CASSQLPSYNEQFF | TGCGCCAGCAGCCAACTACCCTCCTACAATGAGCAGTTCTTC
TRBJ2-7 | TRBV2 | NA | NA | CASSVLREQYF | TGTGCCAGCAGTGTTCTACGCGAGCAGTACTTC
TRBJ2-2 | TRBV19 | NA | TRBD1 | CASNDPGTGGAGELFF | TGTGCCAGTAACGACCCGGGGACAGGGGGGGCCGGGGAGCTGTTTTTT
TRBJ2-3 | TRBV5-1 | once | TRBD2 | CASSFSPAGGTDTQYF | TGCGCCAGCAGCTTCTCCCCGGCGGGAGGCACAGATACGCAGTATTTT
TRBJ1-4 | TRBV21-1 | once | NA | CASSNCPDRGWWEKLFF | TGTGCCAGCAGCAACTGCCCTGACAGGGGATGGTGGGAAAAACTGTTTTTT
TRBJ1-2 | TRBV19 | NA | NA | CASSIGQRYGYTF | TGTGCCAGTAGTATAGGCCAGCGCTATGGCTACACCTTC
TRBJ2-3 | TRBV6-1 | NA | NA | CASSEALWGSDTQYF | TGTGCCAGCAGTGAAGCGCTTTGGGGCTCAGATACGCAGTATTTT
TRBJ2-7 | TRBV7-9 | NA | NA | CASRRDDYEQYF | TGTGCCAGCAGGCGGGATGACTACGAGCAGTACTTC
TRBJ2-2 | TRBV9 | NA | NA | CASSSRASLNTGELFF | TGTGCCAGCAGCTCCAGGGCCAGCCTAAACACCGGGGAGCTGTTTTTT
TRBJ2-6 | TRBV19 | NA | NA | CASSIGTGATGANVLTF | TGTGCCAGTAGTATAGGGACGGGAGCCACTGGGGCCAACGTCCTGACTTTC
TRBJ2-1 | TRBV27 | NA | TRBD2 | CASSRGLAGGSYNEQFF | TGTGCCAGCAGTAGAGGACTAGCGGGGGGTTCCTACAATGAGCAGTTCTTC
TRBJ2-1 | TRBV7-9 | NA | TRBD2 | CASSLDTSGNEQFF | TGTGCCAGCAGCTTAGATACTAGCGGCAATGAGCAGTTCTTC
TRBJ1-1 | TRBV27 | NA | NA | CASSSGGVNTEAFF | TGTGCCAGCAGTTCTGGGGGGGTGAACACTGAGGCTTTCTTT
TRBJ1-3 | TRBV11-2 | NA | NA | CASSQQLSGNTIYF | TGTGCCAGCAGCCAACAGCTCTCTGGAAACACCATATATTTT
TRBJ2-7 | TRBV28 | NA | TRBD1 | CASTGTEDYEQYF | TGTGCCAGCACCGGGACAGAGGACTACGAGCAGTACTTC
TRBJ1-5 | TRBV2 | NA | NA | CASRKQDGRNQPQHF | TGTGCCAGCAGGAAACAGGACGGTCGAAATCAGCCCCAGCATTTT
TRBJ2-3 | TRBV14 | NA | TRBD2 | CASSQILAGWGTDTQYF | TGTGCCAGCAGCCAGATCTTAGCGGGGTGGGGCACAGATACGCAGTATTTT
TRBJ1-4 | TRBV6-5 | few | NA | CASSPRAPRPSKLFF | TGTGCCAGCAGTCCGCGGGCTCCGCGACCGTCAAAACTGTTTTTT
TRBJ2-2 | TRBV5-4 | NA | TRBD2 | CASSTSGGELFF | TGTGCCAGCAGCACTAGCGGCGGGGAGCTGTTTTTT